The clone carrying this TCR beta chain was observed a single time. What it binds is not known. The CDR3 is made up of 12 amino acids. Trimming pared 4 bases from V and 5 bases from J, leaving 8 bases between. CDR1 MNHNS and CDR2 SASEGT come from the germline V gene. Researchers used the Oncomine TCR Beta short-read assay to sequence DNA from cultured CD4+ T cells. Using its own MiXCR run on the PCR reads, TCRdb lists one record per CDR3 protein. The sample includes about 7,400 distinct CDR3 sequences, around 60% of them seen just once. This entry is derived from a study of vaccination and CD4 T cells after COVID-19. Treatment here: approximately nine-day PBMC culture with coronavirus spike peptide pools or control peptides (ViraFEST assay).

The rearrangement links TRBV6-1 to TRBJ1-1; D is ambiguous. The specimen sequenced was CD4+ T cells from blood, cultured in vitro. The origin of this receptor is a human donor who had recovered from COVID-19. DNA of the CDR3: TGTGCCAGCAGTGGAGGGTGGACTGAAGCTTTCTTT. Amino acid sequence: CASSGGWTEAFF.